A selection of T cell receptor beta chains follows, all from one sample in a study of T cell responses to AZD1222 COVID-19 vaccine. The repertoire was sequenced with immunoSEQ multiplex PCR; TCRdb's copy has only in-frame clones and lacks some. The table includes approximately 110,000 clones, roughly 90% detected once. Material: peripheral blood, obtained on day 0 of AZD1222 vaccination. All receptors come from an adult in good health. Each CDR3 is given with its conserved first and last residue. A D gene is named only where the DNA matches it firmly. The size of a clone is reported for some rows only, either as once, few or many, or as a class for expanded clones.

d_call: -
clone_size: -
v_call: TRBV2
j_call: TRBJ1-1
cdr3_aa: CASMLNTEAFF
cdr3_nt: TGTGCCAGCATGTTGAACACTGAAGCTTTCTTT

d_call: TRBD1
clone_size: -
v_call: TRBV27
j_call: TRBJ2-1
cdr3_aa: CASSAGQGRIGYNEQFF
cdr3_nt: TGTGCCAGCAGTGCGGGACAGGGGAGAATCGGGTACAATGAGCAGTTCTTC

d_call: -
clone_size: -
v_call: TRBV28
j_call: TRBJ1-2
cdr3_aa: CATPSNGYYGYTF
cdr3_nt: TGTGCCACCCCGAGTAATGGGTACTATGGCTACACCTTC

d_call: -
clone_size: -
v_call: TRBV2
j_call: TRBJ2-2
cdr3_aa: CASSGAVGELFF
cdr3_nt: TGTGCCAGCAGTGGTGCGGTCGGGGAGCTGTTTTTT

d_call: TRBD1
clone_size: -
v_call: TRBV25-1
j_call: TRBJ2-5
cdr3_aa: CASSEMDRGGETQYF
cdr3_nt: TGTGCCAGCAGTGAGATGGACAGGGGAGGTGAGACCCAGTACTTC

d_call: -
clone_size: -
v_call: TRBV3-1/TRBV3-2
j_call: TRBJ2-5
cdr3_aa: CASSQDFAQDGETQYF
cdr3_nt: TGTGCCAGCAGCCAAGATTTTGCCCAAGACGGGGAGACCCAGTACTTC

d_call: -
clone_size: -
v_call: TRBV18
j_call: TRBJ2-7
cdr3_aa: CASSPNRESYEQYF
cdr3_nt: TGTGCCAGCTCACCAAACAGGGAATCCTACGAGCAGTACTTC

d_call: -
clone_size: few
v_call: TRBV12-3/TRBV12-4
j_call: TRBJ1-2
cdr3_aa: CASSPTEYYGYTF
cdr3_nt: TGTGCCAGCAGCCCGACAGAGTACTATGGCTACACCTTC

d_call: -
clone_size: -
v_call: TRBV28
j_call: TRBJ2-2
cdr3_aa: CATGYRDNPGELFF
cdr3_nt: TGTGCCACCGGATACCGGGACAACCCCGGGGAGCTGTTTTTT

d_call: -
clone_size: -
v_call: TRBV29-1
j_call: TRBJ2-5
cdr3_aa: CSVVGGVRETQYF
cdr3_nt: TGCAGCGTTGTAGGGGGGGTAAGGGAGACCCAGTACTTC

d_call: -
clone_size: -
v_call: TRBV11-3
j_call: TRBJ1-4
cdr3_aa: CASSYDNEKLFF
cdr3_nt: TGTGCCAGCAGCTATGATAATGAAAAACTGTTTTTT

d_call: TRBD2
clone_size: few
v_call: TRBV5-4
j_call: TRBJ2-7
cdr3_aa: CASSSTPSGTYEQYF
cdr3_nt: TGTGCCAGCAGCTCAACGCCTAGCGGAACCTACGAGCAGTACTTC

d_call: TRBD2
clone_size: -
v_call: TRBV5-1
j_call: TRBJ2-3
cdr3_aa: CASSAVAGEDTQYF
cdr3_nt: TGCGCCAGCAGCGCCGTAGCGGGGGAAGATACGCAGTATTTT

d_call: -
clone_size: -
v_call: TRBV20-1
j_call: TRBJ1-1
cdr3_aa: CSARVFTEAFF
cdr3_nt: TGCAGTGCTAGGGTATTCACTGAAGCTTTCTTT

d_call: -
clone_size: few
v_call: TRBV24-1
j_call: TRBJ1-2
cdr3_aa: CATSDLFPRPFDNYGYTF
cdr3_nt: TGTGCCACCAGTGATTTGTTTCCAAGGCCATTTGATAACTATGGCTACACCTTC

d_call: -
clone_size: -
v_call: TRBV6-2/TRBV6-3
j_call: TRBJ2-7
cdr3_aa: CASSYGSPFEQYF
cdr3_nt: TGTGCCAGCAGTTACGGATCGCCTTTCGAGCAGTACTTC

d_call: -
clone_size: -
v_call: TRBV29-1
j_call: TRBJ1-1
cdr3_aa: CSVQNSPGVTEAFF
cdr3_nt: TGCAGCGTTCAAAATAGCCCGGGGGTGACTGAAGCTTTCTTT

d_call: TRBD1
clone_size: -
v_call: TRBV25-1
j_call: TRBJ1-6
cdr3_aa: CASRWTGPYSPLHF
cdr3_nt: TGTGCCAGCAGGTGGACAGGGCCTTATTCACCCCTCCACTTT

d_call: -
clone_size: -
v_call: TRBV5-6
j_call: TRBJ1-1
cdr3_aa: CASSFPAGNTEAFF
cdr3_nt: TGTGCCAGCAGCTTTCCGGCAGGGAACACTGAAGCTTTCTTT

d_call: TRBD1
clone_size: -
v_call: TRBV30
j_call: TRBJ2-7
cdr3_aa: CAWSVPIRQGLYEQYF
cdr3_nt: TGTGCCTGGAGTGTACCTATACGACAGGGTCTCTACGAGCAGTACTTC

d_call: TRBD1
clone_size: -
v_call: TRBV28
j_call: TRBJ1-1
cdr3_aa: CASSPSGTVNTEAFF
cdr3_nt: TGTGCCAGCAGTCCGTCCGGGACAGTGAACACTGAAGCTTTCTTT

d_call: -
clone_size: -
v_call: TRBV12-2
j_call: TRBJ2-3
cdr3_aa: CASRSLRPLAGVTDTQYF
cdr3_nt: TGTGCAAGTCGCTCGCTACGACCACTAGCGGGGGTGACAGATACGCAGTATTTT

d_call: -
clone_size: -
v_call: TRBV2
j_call: TRBJ1-6
cdr3_aa: CASVGGNSPLHF
cdr3_nt: TGTGCCAGCGTTGGAGGGAATTCACCCCTCCACTTT

d_call: TRBD2
clone_size: few
v_call: TRBV30
j_call: TRBJ2-1
cdr3_aa: CAWARWGGNEQFF
cdr3_nt: TGTGCCTGGGCGAGGTGGGGGGGCAATGAGCAGTTCTTC

d_call: -
clone_size: -
v_call: TRBV18
j_call: TRBJ1-3
cdr3_aa: CASSPGGQSRNTIYF
cdr3_nt: TGTGCCAGCTCACCCGGGGGGCAGTCCAGAAACACCATATATTTT

d_call: -
clone_size: once
v_call: TRBV18
j_call: TRBJ1-5
cdr3_aa: CASSQTGDQPQHF
cdr3_nt: TGTGCCAGCTCACAGACAGGAGATCAGCCCCAGCATTTT

d_call: -
clone_size: -
v_call: TRBV12-3/TRBV12-4
j_call: TRBJ2-7
cdr3_aa: CASSLTRGGEQYF
cdr3_nt: TGTGCCAGCAGTCTAACTCGGGGTGGGGAGCAGTACTTC

d_call: -
clone_size: -
v_call: TRBV5-1
j_call: TRBJ2-7
cdr3_aa: CASSLDLGPVRAIDEQYF
cdr3_nt: TGCGCCAGCAGCTTGGATCTCGGTCCTGTACGGGCTATTGACGAGCAGTACTTC

d_call: -
clone_size: -
v_call: TRBV7-9
j_call: TRBJ1-1
cdr3_aa: CASSLAHGNTEAFF
cdr3_nt: TGTGCCAGCAGCTTAGCCCACGGGAACACTGAAGCTTTCTTT

d_call: TRBD1
clone_size: -
v_call: TRBV4-1
j_call: TRBJ1-5
cdr3_aa: CASSLSGQDSQPQHF
cdr3_nt: TGCGCCAGCAGCCTCTCTGGACAGGACAGTCAGCCCCAGCATTTT

d_call: -
clone_size: -
v_call: TRBV28
j_call: TRBJ2-7
cdr3_aa: CASYRGHEQYF
cdr3_nt: TGTGCCAGCTATAGGGGTCACGAGCAGTACTTC

d_call: TRBD1
clone_size: -
v_call: TRBV28
j_call: TRBJ2-7
cdr3_aa: CASSRNLIGGSYEQYF
cdr3_nt: TGTGCCAGCAGCCGAAACTTAATAGGGGGCAGCTACGAGCAGTACTTC

d_call: TRBD2
clone_size: -
v_call: TRBV7-2
j_call: TRBJ2-7
cdr3_aa: CASSRSGRDYEQYF
cdr3_nt: TGTGCCAGCAGCCGTAGCGGGAGGGACTACGAGCAGTACTTC

d_call: -
clone_size: -
v_call: TRBV15
j_call: TRBJ2-3
cdr3_aa: CATKRESTDTQYF
cdr3_nt: TGTGCCACCAAACGGGAGAGCACAGATACGCAGTATTTT

d_call: -
clone_size: -
v_call: TRBV24-1
j_call: TRBJ2-3
cdr3_aa: CATHDAVTDTQYF
cdr3_nt: TGTGCCACCCATGACGCTGTCACAGATACGCAGTATTTT

d_call: -
clone_size: few
v_call: TRBV5-6
j_call: TRBJ1-1
cdr3_aa: CASTHWGNEAFF
cdr3_nt: TGTGCCAGCACCCATTGGGGGAATGAAGCTTTCTTT

d_call: -
clone_size: -
v_call: TRBV2
j_call: TRBJ2-3
cdr3_aa: CASSSTDTQYF
cdr3_nt: TGTGCCAGCTCTAGCACAGATACGCAGTATTTT

d_call: -
clone_size: -
v_call: TRBV30
j_call: TRBJ2-7
cdr3_aa: CAWSVTEFHEQYF
cdr3_nt: TGTGCCTGGAGTGTAACGGAGTTCCACGAGCAGTACTTC

d_call: TRBD1
clone_size: -
v_call: TRBV18
j_call: TRBJ2-7
cdr3_aa: CASGTGLSYEQYF
cdr3_nt: TGTGCCAGCGGGACAGGGTTAAGCTACGAGCAGTACTTC

d_call: -
clone_size: -
v_call: TRBV9
j_call: TRBJ2-5
cdr3_aa: CASSVDGRGYQETQYF
cdr3_nt: TGTGCCAGCAGCGTAGACGGACGGGGGTACCAAGAGACCCAGTACTTC

d_call: -
clone_size: -
v_call: TRBV6-5
j_call: TRBJ1-4
cdr3_aa: CASSLEGATNEKLFF
cdr3_nt: TGTGCCAGCAGCCTAGAGGGTGCAACTAATGAAAAACTGTTTTTT

d_call: -
clone_size: -
v_call: TRBV5-1
j_call: TRBJ2-3
cdr3_aa: CASSFGAGLTDTQYF
cdr3_nt: TGCGCCAGCAGCTTTGGTGCGGGACTCACAGATACGCAGTATTTT

d_call: -
clone_size: once
v_call: TRBV10-1
j_call: TRBJ2-7
cdr3_aa: CASSESGGLSYEQYF
cdr3_nt: TGCGCCAGCAGTGAGTCCGGAGGACTATCCTACGAGCAGTACTTC

d_call: TRBD1
clone_size: -
v_call: TRBV7-9
j_call: TRBJ2-2
cdr3_aa: CASSLGQGASGELFF
cdr3_nt: TGTGCCAGCAGCCTGGGACAGGGGGCTTCCGGGGAGCTGTTTTTT

d_call: -
clone_size: once
v_call: TRBV11-3
j_call: TRBJ1-2
cdr3_aa: CASSLDNYGYTF
cdr3_nt: TGTGCCAGCAGCTTAGACAACTATGGCTACACCTTC

d_call: -
clone_size: -
v_call: TRBV3-1/TRBV3-2
j_call: TRBJ2-1
cdr3_aa: CASSQDRWGREQFF
cdr3_nt: TGTGCCAGCAGCCAAGATAGGTGGGGTCGGGAGCAGTTCTTC

d_call: -
clone_size: -
v_call: TRBV6-5
j_call: TRBJ1-2
cdr3_aa: CASSYAEGGYGYTF
cdr3_nt: TGTGCCAGCAGTTACGCAGAAGGTGGCTATGGCTACACCTTC

d_call: TRBD2
clone_size: -
v_call: TRBV5-6
j_call: TRBJ2-7
cdr3_aa: CASYYWGGSHEQYF
cdr3_nt: TGTGCCAGCTACTACTGGGGGGGTTCCCACGAGCAGTACTTC

d_call: -
clone_size: -
v_call: TRBV7-8
j_call: TRBJ2-7
cdr3_aa: CASSSGDRDLIEQYF
cdr3_nt: TGTGCCAGCAGCTCAGGCGACAGGGACTTGATCGAGCAGTACTTC